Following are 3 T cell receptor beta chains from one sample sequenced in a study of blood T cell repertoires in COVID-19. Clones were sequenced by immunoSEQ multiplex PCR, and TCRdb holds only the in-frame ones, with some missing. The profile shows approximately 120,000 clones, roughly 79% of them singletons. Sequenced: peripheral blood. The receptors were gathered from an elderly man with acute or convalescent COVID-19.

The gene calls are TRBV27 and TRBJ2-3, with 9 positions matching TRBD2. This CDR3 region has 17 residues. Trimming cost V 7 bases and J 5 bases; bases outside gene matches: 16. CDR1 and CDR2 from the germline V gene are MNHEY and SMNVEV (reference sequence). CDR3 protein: CASNFVGTGRGGDTQYF. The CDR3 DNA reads TGTGCCAGCAATTTCGTTGGGACGGGGCGGGGGGGAGATACGCAGTATTTT.

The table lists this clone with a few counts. The CDR3 DNA reads as TGTGCCAGCAGCTTAGCGGGGGGGCCCTCAGATACGCAGTATTTT. Translated, it gives CASSLAGGPSDTQYF. V and J are TRBV7-9 and TRBJ2-3; D perhaps matches TRBD2 (7 bases). Trimming cost V 0 bases and J 4 bases, with 11 bases left between them. The CDR3 totals 15 residues. Germline CDR1 is SEHNR and CDR2 is FQNEAQ (reference sequence).

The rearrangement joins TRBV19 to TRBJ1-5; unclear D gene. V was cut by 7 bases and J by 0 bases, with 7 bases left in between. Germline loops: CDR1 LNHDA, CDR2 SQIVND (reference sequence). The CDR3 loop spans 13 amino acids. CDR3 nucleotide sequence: TGTGCCAGTAATTATTATAGCAATCAGCCCCAGCATTTT. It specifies CASNYYSNQPQHF.